A selection of T cell receptor beta chains follows, all from one sample in a study of T cells in Graves' hyperthyroidism and ophthalmopathy. TCRdb called the multiplex PCR reads again in MiXCR, with one record for every CDR3 protein. The sample lists about 610,000 distinct CDR3 sequences, 15% to 20% occurring once. Specimen: blood. The receptors shown here come from a woman aged 40 to 50 with Graves' ophthalmopathy. CDR3s include the opening cysteine and the closing phenylalanine or tryptophan. The D gene is left open where the match is weak. Size is omitted from some rows. Given values are once, few, many or a class for expanded clones.

v_call	clone_size	d_call	j_call	cdr3_nt	cdr3_aa
TRBV6-1	few	-	TRBJ2-5	TGTGCCAGCATAGATGGTCTCCGGCGGGAGACCCAGTACTTC	CASIDGLRRETQYF
TRBV5-1	-	-	TRBJ2-5	TGCGCCGCAACACAAGAGACCCAGTACTTC	CAATQETQYF
TRBV6-1	-	TRBD1	TRBJ1-2	TGTGCCAGCAGTGCAGCCGGGACAGTTAGCTATGACTACACCTTC	CASSAAGTVSYDYTF
TRBV19	few	-	TRBJ1-1	TGTGCCAGTAGTATAGGTCCGGGACGGAAGAACACTGAAGCTTTCTTT	CASSIGPGRKNTEAFF
TRBV29-1	-	-	TRBJ2-5	TGCAGCGTTGGACCAAGTCCTAATTCCTGGGAGACCCAGTACTTC	CSVGPSPNSWETQYF
TRBV6-1	few	TRBD1	TRBJ1-5	TGTGCCAGCAGTGCTGGACAGGGTAGCGATCAGCCCCAGCATTTT	CASSAGQGSDQPQHF
TRBV6-2/TRBV6-3	many	-	TRBJ2-1	TGTGCCAGCAGAACCCTCGACACCTACAATGAGCAGTTCTTC	CASRTLDTYNEQFF
TRBV19	few	-	TRBJ2-1	TGTGCCAGTAGTGCGGGACCCGGCAATGAGCAGTTCTTC	CASSAGPGNEQFF
TRBV29-1	-	-	TRBJ2-1	TGCAGCGTTGAATTAGCTGTTAGTAATGAGCAGTTCTTC	CSVELAVSNEQFF
TRBV11-2	many	-	TRBJ2-3	TGTGCCAGCAGCCTACGCTGGGGTGCGGCAGATACGCAGTATTTT	CASSLRWGAADTQYF
TRBV3-1	many	-	TRBJ1-6	TGTGCCAGCAGCCAAAGCAGAAGCTCACCCCTCCACTTT	CASSQSRSSPLHF
TRBV7-2	many	-	TRBJ2-1	TGTGCCAGCAGCTTAGGAATGGGGCCGTTGCAGTTCTTC	CASSLGMGPLQFF
TRBV30	many	TRBD1	TRBJ2-5	TGTGCCTGGAATATACAGGGGGCGGCGGAGACCCAGTACTTC	CAWNIQGAAETQYF
TRBV6-1	-	TRBD2	TRBJ2-1	TGTGCCAGCAATGCGGGGGGGACCTCCTACAATGAGCAGTTCTTC	CASNAGGTSYNEQFF
TRBV19	few	-	TRBJ1-2	TGTGCCAGTATGGCCAACAACTATGGCTACACCTTC	CASMANNYGYTF
TRBV20-1	-	TRBD1	TRBJ1-1	TGCAGTGCCAGGGACAGGGGGCGGACTGAAGCTTTCTTT	CSARDRGRTEAFF
TRBV2	many	-	TRBJ1-1	TGTGCCAGCAGTACACAGATGAACACTGAAGCTTTCTTT	CASSTQMNTEAFF
TRBV24-1	-	-	TRBJ2-1	TGTGCCACCAGTGATTCCTACACCAATGAGCAGTTCTTC	CATSDSYTNEQFF
TRBV30	few	-	TRBJ1-6	TGTGCCTGGAGTGAGGGACTCCTTCATTCACCCCTCCACTTT	CAWSEGLLHSPLHF
TRBV2	many	TRBD1	TRBJ2-5	TGTGCCAGCTCTCAGACAGGGCCGGAGACCCAGTACTTC	CASSQTGPETQYF
TRBV7-9	few	-	TRBJ2-5	TGTGCCAGCCGGGGACCGTCGGAGACCCAGTACTTC	CASRGPSETQYF
TRBV20-1	-	TRBD2	TRBJ2-5	TGCAGTGAACTAGCGGGGGGCCGATTTGAGACCCAGTACTTC	CSELAGGRFETQYF
TRBV10-3	many	-	TRBJ2-3	TGTGCCATCAGAAGCCCGGGGGTGGCGGCTAGCACAGATACGCAGTATTTT	CAIRSPGVAASTDTQYF
TRBV28	many	-	TRBJ2-7	TGTGCCAGCAGTCCCCGATCAGGGTACTCTGAGCAGTACTTC	CASSPRSGYSEQYF
TRBV12-5	few	TRBD1	TRBJ2-2	TGTGCTAGTGGTTCCACCGGGACAGACGCGAACACCGGGGAGCTGTTTTTT	CASGSTGTDANTGELFF
TRBV19	-	-	TRBJ2-2	TGTGCCAGTATTCCCCGTGGGAGTAAGGGCGGGGAGCTGTTTTTT	CASIPRGSKGGELFF
TRBV30	many	TRBD1	TRBJ2-7	TGTGCCTGGAGTAGGGGGCTATCCTACGAGCAGTACTTC	CAWSRGLSYEQYF
TRBV6-1	many	-	TRBJ1-1	TGTGCCAGCAGTGCCCCCCCCGACCCGAACACTGAAGCTTTCTTT	CASSAPPDPNTEAFF